A selection of T cell receptor beta chains follows, all from one sample in a study of cytomegalovirus exposure and HLA in healthy donors. Sequencing used immunoSEQ multiplex PCR; TCRdb keeps in-frame clones, though not all of them. The table lists about 31,000 clones, more than 60% of them singletons. Sequenced sample: PBMCs. The receptors come from a man aged 45 to 65 in good health and CMV-seropositive. The CDR3 runs from the conserved cysteine through the conserved F or W. Each record gives: D gene, J gene, clone size, V gene, CDR3 DNA, CDR3 protein. A D gene is named only where the DNA matches it firmly. The listing skips clone size in some rows; elsewhere it reads once, few, many or a size class.

NA	TRBJ1-2	NA	TRBV27	TGTGCCAGCAGTTTAAGGGAGAACTATGGCTACACCTTC	CASSLRENYGYTF
NA	TRBJ2-3	once	TRBV7-8	TGTGCCAGCAGCTTAGGGGCTAGCGCCTCCACAGATACGCAGTATTTT	CASSLGASASTDTQYF
NA	TRBJ1-5	NA	TRBV30	TGTGCCTGGTCCCAGGGTTTTGGTCAGCCCCAGCATTTT	CAWSQGFGQPQHF
NA	TRBJ2-5	NA	TRBV9	TGTGCCAGCAGCCGGGGGGAGACCCAGTACTTC	CASSRGETQYF
TRBD1	TRBJ2-1	NA	TRBV29-1	TGCAGCGCAACTCCCGGGACAGGTTTTTATGAGCAGTTCTTC	CSATPGTGFYEQFF
NA	TRBJ2-7	NA	TRBV4-1	TGCGCCAGCAGCGGGCCCTCCTACGACGAGCAGTACTTC	CASSGPSYDEQYF
NA	TRBJ2-5	NA	TRBV5-1	TGCGCCAGCAGCTTGTGGGCAGAGACCCAAGAGACCCAGTACTTC	CASSLWAETQETQYF
NA	TRBJ1-1	once	TRBV2	TGTGCCAGCTGGGGCAGGGGGAACACTGAAGCTTTCTTT	CASWGRGNTEAFF
NA	TRBJ2-3	NA	TRBV13	TGTGCCAGCAGCCCCGCGGGACTTTCCACAGATACGCAGTATTTT	CASSPAGLSTDTQYF
NA	TRBJ2-2	NA	TRBV14	TGTGCCAGCAGTCTAGCTAACGGGGAGCTGTTTTTT	CASSLANGELFF
NA	TRBJ1-2	NA	TRBV15	TGTGCCACCAGCAGAGGTGGGGAAGGGGAAATGGGCTACACCTTC	CATSRGGEGEMGYTF
NA	TRBJ2-1	few	TRBV7-6	TGTGCCAGCAGCTTTGGGGCTTTAGCGGAGGGGTATGAGCAGTTCTTC	CASSFGALAEGYEQFF
NA	TRBJ2-2	NA	TRBV7-7	TGTGCCAGCAGCTCGGGATCTACCGGGGAGCTGTTTTTT	CASSSGSTGELFF
NA	TRBJ2-1	few	TRBV20-1	TGCAGTGCTTCTCTTTACAATGAGCAGTTCTTC	CSASLYNEQFF
TRBD1	TRBJ1-1	few	TRBV5-1	TGCGCCAGCAGCTTGGGGGACAGGGAGCGGACTGAAGCTTTCTTT	CASSLGDRERTEAFF
NA	TRBJ1-2	few	TRBV5-1	TGCGCCAGCAGCTTGGGGGTGACAGAAGGCTACACCTTC	CASSLGVTEGYTF
NA	TRBJ2-7	NA	TRBV2	TGTGCCAGCAGTGATCCAAGCCCCTACGAGCAGTACTTC	CASSDPSPYEQYF
NA	TRBJ1-4	NA	TRBV2	TGTGCCAGCAGTGACGTCCCTAATGAAAAACTGTTTTTT	CASSDVPNEKLFF
NA	TRBJ2-7	NA	TRBV5-6	TGTGCCAGCAGCTTGGGACTACTCGAGCAGTACTTC	CASSLGLLEQYF
NA	TRBJ1-1	NA	TRBV7-9	TGTGCCAGCAGCTTCGGGGACACTGAAGCTTTCTTT	CASSFGDTEAFF
NA	TRBJ1-4	NA	TRBV5-1	TGCGCCAGCAGCTTGGAAAAAGCCGGGGGAAAACTGTTTTTT	CASSLEKAGGKLFF
TRBD2	TRBJ2-2	NA	TRBV6-4	TGTGCCAGCAGAAGGACTAGCGGGGTGAACACCGGGGAGCTGTTTTTT	CASRRTSGVNTGELFF
NA	TRBJ2-7	NA	TRBV11-1	TGTGCCAGCAGCCCACAGGACGCGTACGAGCAGTACTTC	CASSPQDAYEQYF
TRBD1	TRBJ2-3	NA	TRBV29-1	TGCAGCGGATGGACAGGGGTCCTCCAGTATTTT	CSGWTGVLQYF
NA	TRBJ2-7	NA	TRBV9	TGTGCCAGCAGCGTAGGCCCCATAGACGAGCAGTACTTC	CASSVGPIDEQYF
TRBD1	TRBJ2-7	NA	TRBV7-6	TGTGCCAGCAGCCCAGACGACAGGGGGCGTGAGCAGTACTTC	CASSPDDRGREQYF
NA	TRBJ2-7	few	TRBV2	TGTGCCAGCAGAGGGACTTTTTCCTACGAGCAGTACTTC	CASRGTFSYEQYF
NA	TRBJ1-1	NA	TRBV29-1	TGCAGCGTTTCCTCGGTCACTGAAGCTTTCTTT	CSVSSVTEAFF
NA	TRBJ1-2	NA	TRBV5-1	TGCGCCAGCAGATTCCGGGGAAGTTTTAACTATGGCTACACCTTC	CASRFRGSFNYGYTF